Below, 30 T cell receptor beta chains from the same sample are listed, as sequenced in a study of shared clonotypes between healthy human individuals. The assay was immunoSEQ multiplex PCR, and TCRdb's table has in-frame clones only and misses some. The table shows 2 million to 3 million clones, with roughly 92% occurring only once. The sample taken for sequencing was naive CD4+ T cells sorted from blood. Regarding subset: CD45RA+ positively selected. Receptors were obtained from a man younger than 35 in good health.

With regard to this clone: At the DNA level, this CDR3 is encoded by other sequences in the same sample as well. This chain connects TRBV18 to TRBJ2-3; TRBD1 aligns across 9 bases. Germline V lookup: CDR1 KGHSH, CDR2 LQKENI. J was trimmed by 5 bases and V by 3 bases; bases with no gene match: 0. There are 13 residues in the CDR3. Here the CDR3 DNA reads TGTGCCAGCTCACCGGGACAGGGAGATACGCAGTATTTT. Encoded protein: CASSPGQGDTQYF.

The chain uses TRBV14 and TRBJ1-1; TRBD1 aligns across 11 bases. This CDR3 has 15 residues. Germline trimming cut 5 bases from V and 0 bases from J; bases unmatched to any gene: 2. Germline V CDR1 and CDR2: SGHDN, FVKESK. CDR3 sequence (DNA): TGTGCCAGCAGCTGGGGACAGGGGGTGAACACTGAAGCTTTCTTT. This encodes CASSWGQGVNTEAFF. The full variable domain, with the rest looked up from reference TRBV14 and TRBJ1-1, is EAGVTQFPSHSVIEKGQTVTLRCDPISGHDNLYWYRRVMGKEIKFLLHFVKESKQDESGMPNNRFLAERTGGTYSTLKVQPAELEDSGVYFCASSWGQGVNTEAFFGQGTRLTVV.

This clone has more than one count but fewer than ten. The gene calls are TRBV5-1 and TRBJ1-2; TRBD1 agrees at 8 bases. The germline gives CDR1 SGHRS, CDR2 YFSETQ. V lost 4 bases to trimming and J lost 3 bases; unmatched junction nucleotides: 8. The CDR3 totals 15 residues. The CDR3 DNA sequence: TGCGCCAGCAGCCCCGAACAGGGGGGAGACTATGGCTACACCTTC. Translation: CASSPEQGGDYGYTF. The variable domain in full, with the rest retrieved from reference TRBV5-1 and TRBJ1-2, is KAGVTQTPRYLIKTRGQQVTLSCSPISGHRSVSWYQQTPGQGLQFLFEYFSETQRNKGNFPGRFSGRQFSNSRSEMNVSTLELGDSALYLCASSPEQGGDYGYTFGSGTRLTVV.

The chain couples TRBV28 to TRBJ2-2; TRBD2 might be the D (5 bases). V shed 11 bases and J shed 2 bases, with 12 bases lying between them. The CDR3 is 13 amino acids. Germline loops: CDR1 MDHEN, CDR2 SYDVKM. The CDR3 region is CAVHGVNTGELFF. The CDR3 DNA follows: TGTGCCGTTCACGGGGTTAACACCGGGGAGCTGTTTTTT.

The chain combines TRBV4-3 with TRBJ2-1, with unresolved D. V lost 1 base and J lost 5, with 6 bases in between. In germline, CDR1 is LGHNA, CDR2 YSLEER. The CDR3 loop spans 13 amino acids. CDR3 region: CASSQGGNNEQFF. The CDR3 DNA sequence: TGCGCCAGCAGCCAAGGGGGTAACAATGAGCAGTTCTTC.

The gene calls are TRBV7-9 and TRBJ1-5; D is possibly TRBD1 (6 bases). Trimming took 4 bases from V and 5 from J, leaving 18 bases between them. The CDR3 is made up of 16 amino acids. CDR1 SEHNR and CDR2 FQNEAQ come from the germline V gene (reference sequence). CDR3 DNA: TGTGCCAGCAGCTCTGTAGGCGACAGGTTTTATCAGCCCCAGCATTTT. This sequence encodes CASSSVGDRFYQPQHF.

As for this clone: This sample includes further DNA sequences coding for the same CDR3. This chain uses TRBV29-1 with TRBJ1-2; D is ambiguous. CDR1 SQVTM and CDR2 ANQGSEA come from the germline V gene. The CDR3 has 12 amino acids. Trimming pared 3 bases from V and 1 base from J, leaving 6 bases between. In DNA, the CDR3 is TGCAGCGTTGAGGTCGGTAACTATGGCTACACCTTC. Protein product: CSVEVGNYGYTF. Looking up the rest from reference TRBV29-1 and TRBJ1-2 gives the full variable domain: SAVISQKPSRDICQRGTSLTIQCQVDSQVTMMFWYRQQPGQSLTLIATANQGSEATYESGFVIDKFPISRPNLTFSTLTVSNMSPEDSSIYLCSVEVGNYGYTFGSGTRLTVV.

The V and J genes are TRBV6-6 and TRBJ1-4; D gene uncertain. Germline CDR1 MNHNY, CDR2 SVGAGI (reference sequence). The CDR3 loop spans 15 amino acids. V shed 0 bases and J shed 8 bases, with 13 bases lying between them. Here the CDR3 reads CASSYSIQNSEKLFF. The CDR3 DNA reads as TGTGCCAGCAGTTACTCGATTCAGAATAGCGAAAAACTGTTTTTT.

This sequence joins TRBV30 and TRBJ2-7; no clear D gene. Germline CDR1 GTSNPN, CDR2 SVGIG (reference sequence). This CDR3 is 13 amino acids long. The V end was cut by 2 bases, the J end by 1 base, with 9 bases between. In nucleotides, the CDR3 is TGTGCCTGGAGTACCGGACCGTCCTACGAGCAGTACTTC. Translating it yields CAWSTGPSYEQYF.

The chain has TRBV11-2 and TRBJ2-5; D is possibly TRBD1 or TRBD2 (6 bases each). This CDR3 region has 15 residues. V lost 4 bases and J lost 5, with 17 bases in between. Looked up from germline, CDR1 is SGHAT and CDR2 is FQNNGV. CDR3 nucleotide sequence: TGTGCCAGCAGCTGGAAAAGGGGGGTTGGGGAGACCCAGTACTTC. Protein sequence: CASSWKRGVGETQYF.

The chain links TRBV15 to TRBJ2-3; D could derive from TRBD1 or TRBD2 (5 bases each). Trimming pared 5 bases from V and 1 base from J, leaving 13 bases between. Germline loops: CDR1 LNHNV, CDR2 YYDKDF (reference sequence). The CDR3 runs 15 residues. The CDR3 loop reads CATSGPQGGTDTQYF. CDR3 bases: TGTGCCACCAGCGGACCCCAGGGAGGCACAGATACGCAGTATTTT.

V is TRBV27 and J is TRBJ1-5, with D possibly being TRBD1 (5 bases). Trimming took off 4 bases at V and 13 bases at J, with 17 bases between the two ends. The CDR3 extends over 13 amino acids. The germline V gene encodes CDR1 MNHEY and CDR2 SMNVEV (reference sequence). CDR3 sequence (DNA): TGTGCCAGCAGTTCCACCATAGGGACCCTTCAGCATTTT. Protein product: CASSSTIGTLQHF.

The chain joins TRBV10-1 to TRBJ2-1; D is perhaps TRBD1 (6 bases). Trimming stripped 6 bases from V and 7 bases from J, with 10 bases between. Germline V gives CDR1 WNHNN, CDR2 SYGVQD (reference sequence). This CDR3 is built from 12 residues. CDR3 sequence reads: CASSRQENEQFF. CDR3 in DNA: TGCGCCAGCAGCAGACAGGAAAATGAGCAGTTCTTC.

This chain connects TRBV7-2 to TRBJ1-2, with 7 bases fitting TRBD1. The trim removed 1 base at V and 5 bases at J, leaving 4 bases unmatched. The CDR3 contains 14 residues. Germline loops: CDR1 SGHTA, CDR2 FQGNSA. The CDR3 here is CASSLGTGLYGYTF. The CDR3 DNA reads as TGTGCCAGCAGCTTAGGGACAGGCCTATATGGCTACACCTTC.

The rearrangement links TRBV7-2 to TRBJ2-1, with TRBD2 identical over 8 bases. Per the germline V gene, CDR1 is SGHTA and CDR2 is FQGNSA. Trimming cost V 3 bases and J 6 bases; bases outside gene matches: 7. This CDR3 region has 15 residues. CDR3 sequence reads: CASSFHLSGGNEQFF. CDR3 DNA: TGTGCCAGCAGCTTTCATTTAAGCGGGGGCAATGAGCAGTTCTTC.

The CDR3 nucleotides are TGTGCCTGGGCCTTATCCCAAACTGTTGGCTACACCTTC. It translates to CAWALSQTVGYTF. The chain recombines TRBV30 with TRBJ1-2; no clear D gene. This CDR3 is built from 13 residues. Per germline, CDR1 GTSNPN and CDR2 SVGIG (reference sequence). Trimming removed 5 bases from V and 7 bases from J, with 17 bases in between.

The chain is built from TRBV5-1 and TRBJ1-2; 7 bases match TRBD1. The CDR3 is 16 residues long. CDR1 and CDR2 from the germline V gene are SGHRS and YFSETQ. V shed 4 bases, J shed 4 bases, and the junction held 13 bases outside the gene matches. The CDR3 sequence: CASSGTGVKDFYGYTF. The CDR3 bases are TGCGCCAGCAGCGGAACAGGGGTTAAGGATTTCTATGGCTACACCTTC. Drawing the rest from reference TRBV5-1 and TRBJ1-2, the complete variable domain is KAGVTQTPRYLIKTRGQQVTLSCSPISGHRSVSWYQQTPGQGLQFLFEYFSETQRNKGNFPGRFSGRQFSNSRSEMNVSTLELGDSALYLCASSGTGVKDFYGYTFGSGTRLTVV.

Comments on this clone: At one end, the junction sequence differs from germline, possibly due to a read error. V gene TRBV30 combines with J gene TRBJ2-5; D not resolved. The CDR3 runs 13 residues. Germline loops: CDR1 GTSNPN, CDR2 SVGIG (reference sequence). As DNA, the CDR3 is TGTGCCTGGACACGGAACTTCCAAGAGACCCGGTACTTC. Amino acids: CAWTRNFQETRYF.

This chain uses TRBV5-1 with TRBJ2-7; 16 positions agree with TRBD2. Germline CDR1 and CDR2: SGHRS and YFSETQ. The CDR3 is 16 residues long. V lost 4 bases and J lost 2; bases outside the gene matches: 3. The CDR3 loop reads CASSAGTSGGAYEQYF. The CDR3 nucleotides are TGCGCCAGCAGCGCCGGGACTAGCGGGGGGGCCTACGAGCAGTACTTC.

For this clone: Other DNA sequences in this specimen translate into the identical CDR3. The chain uses TRBV5-1 and TRBJ1-4; unclear D gene. Trimming left V 0 bases short and J 4 bases short, with 7 bases between. The CDR3 totals 14 residues. Germline V gene data show CDR1 as SGHRS and CDR2 as YFSETQ. For the CDR3, the DNA is TGCGCCAGCAGCTTGGGAGGGAGTAATGAAAAACTGTTTTTT. It encodes CASSLGGSNEKLFF.

Note on this clone: At one of its ends the junction is not consistent with the germline gene, which may arise from a read error. The CDR3 loop is CASSPGTGWLHF. CDR3 DNA sequence: TGTGCCAGCAGCCCGGGGACAGGGTGGCTACACTTC. This chain uses TRBV7-2 with TRBJ2-7; 9 bases are a match to TRBD1. This CDR3 spans 12 amino acids. Germline CDR1 reads SGHTA; CDR2 reads FQGNSA.

This rearrangement joins TRBV7-2 to TRBJ2-2, with 10 nucleotides matching TRBD2. Losses at the gene ends were 6 bases for V and 7 bases for J; bases not matched to a gene: 8. This CDR3 is 15 amino acids long. Germline CDR1 reads SGHTA; CDR2 reads FQGNSA. CDR3 residues: CASSYLAGVSGELFF. The CDR3 DNA sequence: TGTGCCAGCAGTTACCTAGCGGGAGTCAGCGGGGAGCTGTTTTTT.

This clone was recorded only once. The J gene is TRBJ2-7, the V gene TRBV4-1; no reliable D call. In germline, CDR1 is MGHRA, CDR2 YSYEKL. This CDR3 spans 14 amino acids. V was cut by 1 base and J by 7 bases, with 14 bases left in between. CDR3 in amino acids: CASSQAAGVKEQYF. CDR3 DNA: TGCGCCAGCAGCCAAGCTGCCGGAGTTAAAGAGCAGTACTTC.

The chain couples TRBV6-5 to TRBJ1-5, with D possibly matching TRBD1 (5 bases). The length of the CDR3 is 14 residues. CDR1 and CDR2 from the germline V gene are MNHEY and SVGAGI. V lost 6 bases and J 5 bases, leaving 14 bases between the germline ends. In DNA form, the CDR3 reads TGTGCCAGCAGCAGGGTGGGGGGAGATCAGCCCCAGCATTTT. Its protein product is CASSRVGGDQPQHF.

This chain connects TRBV5-1 to TRBJ2-7, with D possibly matching TRBD2 (6 bases). CDR3 length: 15 residues. CDR1 SGHRS and CDR2 YFSETQ come from the germline V gene. The V end was cut by 1 base, the J end by 6 bases, with 17 bases between. CDR3 nucleotide sequence: TGCGCCAGCAGCTTGCGTTTAGGCGCGGGAAGCGAGCAGTACTTC. Translated, it gives CASSLRLGAGSEQYF.

The rearrangement links TRBV5-4 to TRBJ1-6; D call uncertain. The CDR3 has 16 residues. Germline assignment: CDR1 SGHNT and CDR2 YYREEE (reference sequence). The V end lost 0 bases, the J end lost 6 bases, and 13 bases lay between the germline ends. CDR3 sequence (DNA): TGTGCCAGCAGCTTGGCCGTCGGCCGAATTAATTCACCCCTCCACTTT. Translation: CASSLAVGRINSPLHF.

The gene calls are TRBV4-1 and TRBJ1-4, with 7 bases fitting TRBD1. Unmatched junction bases numbered 11, after V lost 4 bases and J lost 6 bases. The length of the CDR3 is 16 residues. Germline CDR1 is MGHRA and CDR2 is YSYEKL. The CDR3 nucleotides read TGCGCCAGCAGCCGGTCGACAGGGTCTAATGATGAAAAACTGTTTTTT. Protein product: CASSRSTGSNDEKLFF.

The V and J genes are TRBV5-1 and TRBJ2-1; TRBD2 matches 12 bases. The CDR3 is 15 residues long. J gave up 6 bases and V 0 bases, and 1 base lay outside the gene matches. CDR1 SGHRS and CDR2 YFSETQ come from the germline V gene. CDR3 amino acids: CASSLGTSGVNEQFF. The CDR3 DNA follows: TGCGCCAGCAGCTTGGGGACTAGCGGGGTCAATGAGCAGTTCTTC.

The chain uses TRBV5-8 and TRBJ2-7; D not resolved. V was cut by 2 bases and J by 3 bases, with 3 bases left in between. Per germline, CDR1 SGHTS and CDR2 YDEGEE. The CDR3 spans 11 residues. CDR3 in amino acids: CASSFDYEQYF. The CDR3 DNA reads TGTGCCAGCAGCTTTGACTACGAGCAGTACTTC. The full variable domain, completed using reference TRBV5-8 and TRBJ2-7, is EAGVTQSPTHLIKTRGQQATLRCSPISGHTSVYWYQQALGLGLQFLLWYDEGEERNRGNFPPRFSGRQFPNYSSELNVNALELEDSALYLCASSFDYEQYFGPGTRLTVT.

The rearrangement uses TRBV10-2 and TRBJ2-1, with D perhaps matching TRBD2 (5 bases). In germline, CDR1 is WSHSY, CDR2 SAAADI. V gave up 0 bases and J gave up 4 bases, with 10 bases separating them. The CDR3 runs 15 residues. CDR3 region: CASSESEARYNEQFF. The CDR3 DNA reads as TGCGCCAGCAGTGAGTCGGAGGCCAGATACAATGAGCAGTTCTTC.